This T cell receptor (beta chain) was recorded in a study of cytomegalovirus exposure and HLA in healthy donors. Findings and caveats of the study: Per a later analysis, HLA-associated TCR beta chains showed more clonal expansion than other, equally common TCR beta chains. Most CMV-associated TCR beta chains appeared HLA-restricted in a later analysis. Association of 16,951 TCR beta sequences with HLA alleles was found at 0.05 false discovery rate in a later analysis. With later analysis, a missense DCLRE1C variant became linked to TCR beta V- and J-gene trimming.

On this clone itself: Its cognate antigen is unknown. Sequence at one end of the junction differs from germline and may be a read error.

With 60 Vbeta and 13 Jbeta primers, the PCR was carried out. TCRdb's table, derived via immunoSEQ multiplex PCR, lists solely in-frame clones and lacks some. The data show about 110,000 clones, about 61% seen once. Sequenced material: PBMCs. The sequence derives from a woman in her 30s in good health and CMV-seronegative.

This CDR3 is CASSLSDSNTEAFF. DNA of the CDR3: TGTGCCAGCAGTCTATCGGACAGCAACACTGAAGCTTTCTTT. The V and J genes are TRBV27 and TRBJ1-1, with a weak D call TRBD1 (6 bases). The CDR3 contains 14 residues. Germline values: CDR1 MNHEY, CDR2 SMNVEV (reference sequence).